This entry describes one T cell receptor beta chain. Antigen specificity is unknown. TCRdb reprocessed the 5' RACE reads and keeps a single row for each CDR3 protein, giving no DNA. This sample's table reports about 460,000 distinct CDR3 sequences. The data derive from a study of T cells expressing NK-cell markers. Whole-study results and caveats: The HCMV specificity of the expanded NKG2C+ T cell clones stayed unresolved. Also leading the CD3+CD56-NKG2C+ fraction in a few donors were these clonotypes.

The CDR3 runs to 17 residues. Per the germline V gene, CDR1 is LNHDA and CDR2 is SQIVND (reference sequence). The specimen was blood T cells: a sorted CD56 or NKG2C T cell subset, CD4+ or CD8+ T cells, or bulk PBMC T cells (not recorded which). V and J are TRBV19 and TRBJ2-7; no DNA is available, so the TRBD1 call from TCRdb remains unchecked. The receptor was isolated from a woman in her 50s in good health. CDR3 region: CASSWGRGSGPSYEQYF.